The clone carrying this TCR beta chain was detected a few times. Its specificity is not known. The CDR3 runs to 15 residues. V dropped 1 base and J dropped 2; count of bases not matched to a gene: 5. Germline V gene sequence: CDR1 DFQATT, CDR2 SNEGSKA (reference sequence). As the method for making TCR beta libraries, quantitative 5'-RACE with molecular barcodes was used. Using its own MiXCR run on the 5' RACE reads, TCRdb lists one record per CDR3 protein. The sample has 250,000 to 300,000 distinct CDR3 sequences, 15% to 20% seen once. These data are taken from a study of CD8 T cells in ankylosing spondylitis. Study observations and caveats: Roughly eight highly homologous variants formed a TCR beta motif that appeared characteristic of ankylosing spondylitis blood.

The sequencing input was blood, either unsorted or a sorted T cell fraction (not recorded which). V usage is TRBV20-1 and J usage is TRBJ2-5; TRBD1 aligns across 9 bases. The sequence was obtained from a male donor with ankylosing spondylitis or in good health (not recorded which). The CDR3 DNA reads as TGCAGTGCTAGAGGGACAGGGGCAAGACAAGAGACCCAGTACTTC. This gives the protein CSARGTGARQETQYF.